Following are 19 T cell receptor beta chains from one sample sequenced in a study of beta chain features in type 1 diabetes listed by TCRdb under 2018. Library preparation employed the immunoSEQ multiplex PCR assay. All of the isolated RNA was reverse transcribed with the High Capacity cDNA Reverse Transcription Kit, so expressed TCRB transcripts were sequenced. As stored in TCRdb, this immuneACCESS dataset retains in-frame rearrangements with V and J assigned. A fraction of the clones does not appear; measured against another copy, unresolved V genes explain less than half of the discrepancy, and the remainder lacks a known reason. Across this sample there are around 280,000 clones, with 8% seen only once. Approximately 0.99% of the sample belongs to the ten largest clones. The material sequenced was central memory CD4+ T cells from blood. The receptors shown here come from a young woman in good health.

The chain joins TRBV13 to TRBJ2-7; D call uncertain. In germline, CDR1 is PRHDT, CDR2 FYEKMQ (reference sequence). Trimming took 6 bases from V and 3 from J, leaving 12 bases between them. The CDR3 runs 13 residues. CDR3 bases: TGTGCCAGCAGTGGCCGGTCTCGCTACGAGCAGTACTTC. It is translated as CASSGRSRYEQYF. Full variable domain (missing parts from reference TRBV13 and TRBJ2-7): AAGVIQSPRHLIKEKRETATLKCYPIPRHDTVYWYQQGPGQDPQFLISFYEKMQSDKGSIPDRFSAQQFSDYHSELNMSSLELGDSALYFCASSGRSRYEQYFGPGTRLTVT.

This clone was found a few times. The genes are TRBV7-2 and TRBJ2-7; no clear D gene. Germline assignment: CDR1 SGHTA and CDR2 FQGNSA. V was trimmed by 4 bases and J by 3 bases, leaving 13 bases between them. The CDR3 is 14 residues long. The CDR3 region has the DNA TGTGCCAGCAGCTGGGATCCCTTCTACTACGAGCAGTACTTC. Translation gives CASSWDPFYYEQYF. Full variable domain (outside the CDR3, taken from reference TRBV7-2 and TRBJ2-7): GAGVSQSPSNKVTEKGKDVELRCDPISGHTALYWYRQSLGQGLEFLIYFQGNSAPDKSGLPSDRFSAERTGGSVSTLTIQRTQQEDSAVYLCASSWDPFYYEQYFGPGTRLTVT.

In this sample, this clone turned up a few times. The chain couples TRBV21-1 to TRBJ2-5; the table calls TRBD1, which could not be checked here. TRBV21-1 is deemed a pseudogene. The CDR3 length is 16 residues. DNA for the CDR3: TGTGCCAGCAGCAAACTCCAGGGCTTCTTTCAAGAGACCCAGTACTTC. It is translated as CASSKLQGFFQETQYF.

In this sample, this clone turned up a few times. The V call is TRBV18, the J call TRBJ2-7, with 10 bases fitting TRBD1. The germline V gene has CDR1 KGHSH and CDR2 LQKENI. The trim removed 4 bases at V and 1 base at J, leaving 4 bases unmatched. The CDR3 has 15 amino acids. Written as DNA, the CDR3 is TGTGCCAGCTCACGGGACAGGGGTGCGTCCTACGAGCAGTACTTC. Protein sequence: CASSRDRGASYEQYF.

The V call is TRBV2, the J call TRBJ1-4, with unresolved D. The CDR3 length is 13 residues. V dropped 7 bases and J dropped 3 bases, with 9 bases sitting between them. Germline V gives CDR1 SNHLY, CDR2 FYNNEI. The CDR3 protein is CASIRRPNEKLFF. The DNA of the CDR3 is TGTGCCAGCATCCGCAGACCTAATGAAAAACTGTTTTTT.

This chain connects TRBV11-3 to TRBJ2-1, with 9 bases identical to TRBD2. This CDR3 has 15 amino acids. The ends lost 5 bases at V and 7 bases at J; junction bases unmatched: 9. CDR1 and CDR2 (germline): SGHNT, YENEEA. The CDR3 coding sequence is TGTGCCAGCAGCACCAGCGGGAGGCTTCGGAATGAGCAGTTCTTC. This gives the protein CASSTSGRLRNEQFF. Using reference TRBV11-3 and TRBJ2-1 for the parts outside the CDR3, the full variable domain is EAGVVQSPRYKIIEKKQPVAFWCNPISGHNTLYWYLQNLGQGPELLIRYENEEAVDDSQLPKDRFSAERLKGVDSTLKIQPAELGDSAVYLCASSTSGRLRNEQFFGPGTRLTVL.

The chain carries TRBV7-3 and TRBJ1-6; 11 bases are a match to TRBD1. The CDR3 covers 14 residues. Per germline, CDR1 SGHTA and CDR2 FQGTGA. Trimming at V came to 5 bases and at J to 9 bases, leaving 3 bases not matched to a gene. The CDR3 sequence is CASSQGTGGSPLHF. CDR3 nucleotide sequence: TGTGCCAGCAGCCAAGGGACAGGGGGTTCACCCCTCCACTTT. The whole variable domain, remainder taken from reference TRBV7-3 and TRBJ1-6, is GAGVSQTPSNKVTEKGKYVELRCDPISGHTALYWYRQSLGQGPEFLIYFQGTGAADDSGLPNDRFFAVRPEGSVSTLKIQRTERGDSAVYLCASSQGTGGSPLHFGNGTRLTVT.

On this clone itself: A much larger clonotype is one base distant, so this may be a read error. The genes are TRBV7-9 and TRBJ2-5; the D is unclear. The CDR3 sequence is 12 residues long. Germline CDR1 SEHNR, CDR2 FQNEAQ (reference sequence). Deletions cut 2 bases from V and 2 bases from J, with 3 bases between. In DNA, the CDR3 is TGTGCCAGCAGCTTACTGCAAGAGACCCAGTACTTC. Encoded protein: CASSLLQETQYF. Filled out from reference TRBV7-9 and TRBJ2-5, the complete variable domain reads DTGVSQNPRHKITKRGQNVTFRCDPISEHNRLYWYRQTLGQGPEFLTYFQNEAQLEKSRLLSDRFSAERPKGSFSTLEIQRTEQGDSAMYLCASSLLQETQYFGPGTRLLVL.

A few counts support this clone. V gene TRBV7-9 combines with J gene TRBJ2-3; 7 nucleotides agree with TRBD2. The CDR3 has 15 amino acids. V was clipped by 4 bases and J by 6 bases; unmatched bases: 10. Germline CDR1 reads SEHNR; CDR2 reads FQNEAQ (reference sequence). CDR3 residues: CASSSRTRNTDTQYF. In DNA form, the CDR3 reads TGTGCCAGCAGCTCTCGGACTAGAAATACGGATACGCAGTATTTT.

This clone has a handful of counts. CDR3 protein: CSVDRGLYNEQFF. The CDR3 DNA follows: TGCAGCGTGGACAGGGGCCTCTACAATGAGCAGTTCTTC. The V call is TRBV29-1, the J call TRBJ2-1; 9 bases map to TRBD1. The CDR3 has 13 amino acids. From germline, CDR1 is SQVTM and CDR2 ANQGSEA. Germline trimming cut 6 bases from V and 3 bases from J; bases unmatched to any gene: 3.

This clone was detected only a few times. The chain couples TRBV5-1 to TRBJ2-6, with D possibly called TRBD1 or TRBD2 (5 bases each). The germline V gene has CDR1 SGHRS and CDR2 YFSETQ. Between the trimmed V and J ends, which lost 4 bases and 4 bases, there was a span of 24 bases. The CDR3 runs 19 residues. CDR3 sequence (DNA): TGCGCCAGCAGCCACAAGAGAGGGACGACGAGGATCGGGGCCAACGTCCTGACTTTC. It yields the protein CASSHKRGTTRIGANVLTF. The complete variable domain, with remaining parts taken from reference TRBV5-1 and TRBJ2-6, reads KAGVTQTPRYLIKTRGQQVTLSCSPISGHRSVSWYQQTPGQGLQFLFEYFSETQRNKGNFPGRFSGRQFSNSRSEMNVSTLELGDSALYLCASSHKRGTTRIGANVLTFGAGSRLTVL.

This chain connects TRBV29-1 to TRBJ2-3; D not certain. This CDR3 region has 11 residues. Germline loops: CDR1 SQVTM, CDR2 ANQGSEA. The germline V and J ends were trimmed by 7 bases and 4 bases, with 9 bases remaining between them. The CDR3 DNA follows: TGCAGCGGTAACTTTCCAGATACGCAGTATTTT. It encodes CSGNFPDTQYF.

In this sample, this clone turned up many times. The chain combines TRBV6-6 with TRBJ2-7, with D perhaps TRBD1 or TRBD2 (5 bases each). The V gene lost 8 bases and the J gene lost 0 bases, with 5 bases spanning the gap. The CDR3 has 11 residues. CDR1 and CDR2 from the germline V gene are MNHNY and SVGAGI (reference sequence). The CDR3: CASGGSYEQYV. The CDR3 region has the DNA TGTGCCAGCGGGGGCTCCTACGAGCAGTACGTC.

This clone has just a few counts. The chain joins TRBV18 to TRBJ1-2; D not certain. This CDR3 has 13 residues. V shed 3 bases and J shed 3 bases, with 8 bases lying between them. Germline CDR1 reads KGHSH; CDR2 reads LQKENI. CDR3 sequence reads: CASSPSLDYGYTF. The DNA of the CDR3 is TGTGCCAGCTCACCGAGTCTCGACTATGGCTACACCTTC.

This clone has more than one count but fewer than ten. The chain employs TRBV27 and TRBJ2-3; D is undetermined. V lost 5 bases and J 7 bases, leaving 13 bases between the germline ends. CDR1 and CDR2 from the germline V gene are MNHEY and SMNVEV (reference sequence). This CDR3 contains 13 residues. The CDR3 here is CASSSRPPNTQYF. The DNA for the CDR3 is TGTGCCAGCAGTAGTAGACCCCCCAATACGCAGTATTTT.

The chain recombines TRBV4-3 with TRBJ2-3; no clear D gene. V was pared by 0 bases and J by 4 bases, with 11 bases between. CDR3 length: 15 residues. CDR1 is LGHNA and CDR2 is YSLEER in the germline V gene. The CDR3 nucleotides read TGCGCCAGCAGCCAAGAACCGTGGGAAGCAGATACGCAGTATTTT. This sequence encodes CASSQEPWEADTQYF.

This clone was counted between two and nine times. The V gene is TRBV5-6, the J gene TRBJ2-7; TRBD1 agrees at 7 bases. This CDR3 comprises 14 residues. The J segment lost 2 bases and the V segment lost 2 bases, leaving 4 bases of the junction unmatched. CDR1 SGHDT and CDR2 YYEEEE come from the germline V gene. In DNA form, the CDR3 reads TGTGCCAGCAGCTTCCCGGGACAGACCTACGAGCAGTACTTC. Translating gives CASSFPGQTYEQYF.

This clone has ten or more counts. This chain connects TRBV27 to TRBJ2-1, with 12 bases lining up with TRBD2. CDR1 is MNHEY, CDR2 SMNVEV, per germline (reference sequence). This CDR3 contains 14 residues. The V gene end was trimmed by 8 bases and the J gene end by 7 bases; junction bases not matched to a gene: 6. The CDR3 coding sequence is TGTGCCAGCTCTAGCGGGGGGGCGAGGAATGAGCAGTTCTTC. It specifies CASSSGGARNEQFF.

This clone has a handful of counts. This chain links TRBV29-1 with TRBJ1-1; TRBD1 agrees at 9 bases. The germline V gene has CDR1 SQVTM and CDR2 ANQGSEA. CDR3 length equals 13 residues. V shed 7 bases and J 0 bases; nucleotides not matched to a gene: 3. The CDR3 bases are TGCAGCGGTGACAGGGGGATGAACACTGAAGCTTTCTTT. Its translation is CSGDRGMNTEAFF.